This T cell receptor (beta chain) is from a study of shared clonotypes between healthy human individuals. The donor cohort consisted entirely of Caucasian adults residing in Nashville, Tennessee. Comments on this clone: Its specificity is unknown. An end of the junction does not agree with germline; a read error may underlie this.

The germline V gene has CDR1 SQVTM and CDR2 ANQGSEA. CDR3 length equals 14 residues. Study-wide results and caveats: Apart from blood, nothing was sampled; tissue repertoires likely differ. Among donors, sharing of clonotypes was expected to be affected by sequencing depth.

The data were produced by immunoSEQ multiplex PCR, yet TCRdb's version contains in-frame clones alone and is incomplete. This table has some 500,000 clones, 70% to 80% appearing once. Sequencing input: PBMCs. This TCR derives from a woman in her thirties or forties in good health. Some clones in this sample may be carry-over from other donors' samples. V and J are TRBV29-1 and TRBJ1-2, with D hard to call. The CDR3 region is CSVEWSAPNYDYTF. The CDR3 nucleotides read TGCAGCGTTGAATGGTCAGCACCTAACTATGACTACACCTTC.